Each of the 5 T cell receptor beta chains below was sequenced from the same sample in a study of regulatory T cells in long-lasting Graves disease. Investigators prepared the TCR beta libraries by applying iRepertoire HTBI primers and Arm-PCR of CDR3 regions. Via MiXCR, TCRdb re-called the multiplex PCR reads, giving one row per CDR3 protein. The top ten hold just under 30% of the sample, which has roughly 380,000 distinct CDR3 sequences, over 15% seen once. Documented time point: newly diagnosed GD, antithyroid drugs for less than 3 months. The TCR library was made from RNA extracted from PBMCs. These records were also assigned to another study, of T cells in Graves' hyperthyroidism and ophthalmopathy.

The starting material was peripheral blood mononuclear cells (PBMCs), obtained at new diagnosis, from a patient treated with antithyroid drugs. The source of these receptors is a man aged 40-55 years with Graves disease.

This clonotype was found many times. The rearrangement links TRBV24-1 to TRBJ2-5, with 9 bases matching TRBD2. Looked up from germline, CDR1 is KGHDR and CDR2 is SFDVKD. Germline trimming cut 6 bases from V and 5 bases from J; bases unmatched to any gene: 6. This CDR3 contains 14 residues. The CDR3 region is CATSPRGGGETQYF. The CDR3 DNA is TGTGCCACCAGTCCGCGGGGGGGAGGGGAGACCCAGTACTTC.

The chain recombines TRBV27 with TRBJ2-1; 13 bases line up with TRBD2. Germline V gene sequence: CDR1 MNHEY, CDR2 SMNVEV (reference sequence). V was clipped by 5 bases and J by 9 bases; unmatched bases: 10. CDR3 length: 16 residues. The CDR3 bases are TGTGCCAGCAGTAAATCACTAGCGGGGGGGCTTCTTGAGCAGTTCTTC. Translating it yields CASSKSLAGGLLEQFF.

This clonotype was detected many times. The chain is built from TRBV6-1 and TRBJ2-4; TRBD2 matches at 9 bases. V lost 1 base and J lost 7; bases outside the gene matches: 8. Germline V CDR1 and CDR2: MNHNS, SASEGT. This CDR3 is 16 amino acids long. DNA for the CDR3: TGTGCCAGCAGTGAAGATATCCTAGCGGGGAGGAACATTCAGTACTTC. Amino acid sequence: CASSEDILAGRNIQYF.

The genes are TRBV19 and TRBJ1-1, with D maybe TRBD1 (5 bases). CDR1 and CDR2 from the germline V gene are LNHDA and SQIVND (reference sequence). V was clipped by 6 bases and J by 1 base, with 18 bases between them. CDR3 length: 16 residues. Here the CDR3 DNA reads TGTGCCAGTAGCAACCCCCCCGGGGGGGGGAACACTGAAGCTTTCTTT. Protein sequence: CASSNPPGGGNTEAFF.

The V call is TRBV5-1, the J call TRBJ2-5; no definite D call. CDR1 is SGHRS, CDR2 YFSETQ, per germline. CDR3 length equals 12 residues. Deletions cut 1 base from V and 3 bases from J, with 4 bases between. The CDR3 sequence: CASSLYEETQYF. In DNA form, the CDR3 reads TGCGCCAGCAGCTTGTATGAAGAGACCCAGTACTTC.